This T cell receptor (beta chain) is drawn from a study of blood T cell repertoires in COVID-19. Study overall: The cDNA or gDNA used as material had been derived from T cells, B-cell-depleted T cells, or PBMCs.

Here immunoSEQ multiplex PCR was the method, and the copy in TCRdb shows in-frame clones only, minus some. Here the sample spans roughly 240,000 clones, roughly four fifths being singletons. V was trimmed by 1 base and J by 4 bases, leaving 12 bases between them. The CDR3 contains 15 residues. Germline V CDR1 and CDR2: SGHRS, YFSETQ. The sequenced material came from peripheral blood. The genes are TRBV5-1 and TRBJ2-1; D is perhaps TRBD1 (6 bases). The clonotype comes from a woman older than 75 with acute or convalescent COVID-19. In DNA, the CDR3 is TGCGCCAGCAGCTTGCAGGGGTCCTTATACAATGAGCAGTTCTTC. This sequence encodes CASSLQGSLYNEQFF.